This entry lists 9 T cell receptor beta chains sequenced from one sample in a study of vaccination effects on CD4 cells after COVID-19. ViraFEST used viral peptide pools to expand antigen-specific CD4+ T cells before sequencing. Isolating CD4+ T cells followed less than 11 days of culture. It was two doses of either the BNT162b2 or mRNA-1273 vaccine that participants received. These receptors' targets are unknown. Sequencing used immunoSEQ multiplex PCR; TCRdb keeps in-frame clones, though not all of them. The repertoire holds around 15,000 clones, 76% seen once, with under 20% in the top ten. The sequenced sample was CD4+ T cells from PBMCs cultured with HCoV-NL63 spike peptides, obtained after COVID-19 vaccination. Receptors were obtained from a human donor who received a COVID-19 vaccine.

The chain links TRBV12-3 or TRBV12-4 to TRBJ1-1, with D possibly matching TRBD1 (5 bases). V was shortened by 6 bases and J by 5 bases, with 13 bases between the two germline ends. This CDR3 spans 13 amino acids. The CDR3 is CASRSGGGTEAFF. The CDR3 DNA sequence: TGTGCCAGCAGGTCTGGGGGGGGGACTGAAGCTTTCTTT.

The chain employs TRBV7-2 and TRBJ2-1, with D tentatively TRBD2 (7 bases). CDR3 length equals 16 residues. V lost 5 bases and J lost 6, with 20 bases in between. The germline V gene has CDR1 SGHTA and CDR2 FQGNSA. DNA of the CDR3: TGTGCCAGCAGCATGTGGGGGGCTAGCGGCGCCAATGAGCAGTTCTTC. Its protein product is CASSMWGASGANEQFF.

This CDR3 reads CAWSVDQNTGELFF. The CDR3 nucleotides read TGTGCCTGGAGTGTAGACCAGAACACCGGGGAGCTGTTTTTT. The V call is TRBV30, the J call TRBJ2-2; D is uncertain. V lost 0 bases and J 1 base, leaving 6 bases between the germline ends. The length of the CDR3 is 14 residues. Germline assignment: CDR1 GTSNPN and CDR2 SVGIG (reference sequence).

Written as DNA, the CDR3 is TGTGCCAGCAGCCGGCGGGTGCCTTATGGCTACACCTTC. Its protein is CASSRRVPYGYTF. V usage is TRBV5-4 and J usage is TRBJ1-2; no clear D. The CDR3 runs 13 residues. From germline, CDR1 is SGHNT and CDR2 YYREEE (reference sequence). V was clipped by 4 bases and J by 5 bases, with 12 bases between them.

V is TRBV7-6 and J is TRBJ2-7; TRBD1 aligns across 10 bases. Germline V gives CDR1 SGHVS, CDR2 FNYEAQ. The CDR3 covers 15 residues. V shed 1 base, J shed 7 bases, and the junction held 7 bases outside the gene matches. CDR3 sequence (DNA): TGTGCCAGCAGCTTAGAGGACAGGGGGTCCCTGGAGCAGTACTTC. Translated, it gives CASSLEDRGSLEQYF. The whole variable domain, remainder taken from reference TRBV7-6 and TRBJ2-7, is GAGVSQSPRYKVTKRGQDVALRCDPISGHVSLYWYRQALGQGPEFLTYFNYEAQQDKSGLPNDRFSAERPEGSISTLTIQRTEQRDSAMYRCASSLEDRGSLEQYFGPGTRLTVT.

The chain is built from TRBV19 and TRBJ1-2; no clear D. CDR1 and CDR2 (germline): LNHDA, SQIVND (reference sequence). Trimming removed 7 bases from V and 8 bases from J, with 20 bases in between. The CDR3 extends over 14 amino acids. The DNA of the CDR3 is TGTGCCAGTACCTCCATTCTAAAAACGAGGGGCTACACCTTC. Its protein is CASTSILKTRGYTF. Full variable domain (rest looked up from reference TRBV19 and TRBJ1-2): DGGITQSPKYLFRKEGQNVTLSCEQNLNHDAMYWYRQDPGQGLRLIYYSQIVNDFQKGDIAEGYSVSREKKESFPLTVTSAQKNPTAFYLCASTSILKTRGYTFGSGTRLTVV.

The V gene is TRBV21-1, the J gene TRBJ2-7; TRBD1 is the table's D call and was not checked against the DNA. TRBV21-1 is a listed pseudogene. This CDR3 is 14 amino acids long. This CDR3 reads CAGLSGTGIYEQYF. The CDR3 DNA follows: TGTGCCGGTCTTTCCGGGACAGGGATCTACGAGCAGTACTTC.

J is TRBJ2-7 and V is TRBV6-5; 16 nucleotides match TRBD2. CDR1 and CDR2 from the germline V gene are MNHEY and SVGAGI. This CDR3 spans 14 amino acids. V lost 6 bases, J lost 6 bases, and 2 bases stayed unmatched. The CDR3 reads CASSGTSGRGEQYF. The CDR3 DNA is TGTGCCAGCAGCGGGACTAGCGGGAGGGGCGAGCAGTACTTC.

V gene TRBV19 combines with J gene TRBJ1-1; D remains ambiguous. Germline loops: CDR1 LNHDA, CDR2 SQIVND (reference sequence). This CDR3 is built from 14 residues. V lost 3 bases to trimming and J lost 0 bases, with 8 bases between them. As DNA, the CDR3 is TGTGCCAGTAGTATTCCCCGCCTGAACACTGAAGCTTTCTTT. Residues: CASSIPRLNTEAFF.